Listed below are T cell receptor beta chains from one sample, sequenced in a study of T-cell memory formation after mild COVID-19. One entry per CDR3 protein results from TCRdb running MiXCR on the 5' RACE reads. The sample has approximately 480,000 distinct CDR3 sequences; about 20% are singletons. Sequencing was done on a sample of PBMCs or a T cell subset sorted from them (not recorded which). These TCRs come from an adult woman who had mild COVID-19 (a few samples of this study predate the infection). Cell type and time point are not known. CDR3s include the opening cysteine and the closing phenylalanine or tryptophan. Each record gives: D gene, J gene, clone size, V gene, CDR3 protein, CDR3 DNA. D genes are given only for firm matches. The size field is filled for only some rows; it gives once, few, many or a size class.

. TRBJ1-1 . TRBV7-2 CASSLGGPAFF TGTGCCAGCAGCTTAGGGGGCCCCGCTTTCTTT
TRBD1 TRBJ1-6 few TRBV6-5 CASTSGTDNSPLHF TGTGCCAGCACCTCCGGGACAGATAATTCACCCCTCCACTTT
. TRBJ1-1 . TRBV20-1 CSAKGGLEITEAFF TGCAGTGCTAAGGGGGGACTCGAGATCACTGAAGCTTTCTTT
TRBD2 TRBJ2-5 . TRBV9 CASSVDGLAGSQETQYF TGTGCCAGCAGCGTTGATGGACTAGCGGGGAGCCAAGAGACCCAGTACTTC
TRBD1 TRBJ2-7 . TRBV19 CASWDRGRDPPLYEQYF TGTGCCAGTTGGGACAGGGGGCGGGACCCCCCTCTATACGAGCAGTACTTC
TRBD2 TRBJ2-3 . TRBV7-7 CASSSVARTSGTSDTQYF TGTGCTAGCAGCTCGGTAGCTAGGACTAGCGGGACGTCAGATACGCAGTATTTT
. TRBJ1-1 few TRBV7-2 CASSLVMLNTEAFF TGTGCCAGCAGCTTAGTGATGTTGAACACTGAAGCTTTCTTT
TRBD2 TRBJ2-1 . TRBV5-1 CASIRDPGLANNEQFF TGCGCCAGCATCCGGGATCCGGGACTAGCGAACAATGAGCAGTTCTTC
TRBD1 TRBJ1-5 . TRBV7-2 CASSFGQGQGQPQHF TGTGCCAGCAGCTTCGGACAGGGGCAGGGGCAGCCCCAGCATTTT
. TRBJ2-3 . TRBV7-9 CASSRLEGPSTDTQYF TGTGCCAGCAGCCGACTGGAGGGACCTAGCACAGATACGCAGTATTTT
TRBD2 TRBJ2-3 few TRBV25-1 CASSELAGATDTQYF TGTGCCAGCAGTGAACTAGCGGGAGCCACAGATACGCAGTATTTT
. TRBJ2-1 many TRBV5-5 CASSLRGGGEQFF TGTGCCAGCAGCTTGAGGGGGGGTGGTGAGCAGTTCTTC
TRBD2 TRBJ2-1 . TRBV2 CASMRGSSYNEQFF TGTGCCAGCATGCGGGGGAGCTCCTACAATGAGCAGTTCTTC
. TRBJ2-5 . TRBV3-1 CASSHNHGTGETQYF TGTGCCAGCAGCCATAACCATGGGACCGGGGAGACCCAGTACTTC
. TRBJ2-2 . TRBV15 CATSRDSSAGELFF TGTGCCACCAGCAGAGATAGCAGTGCCGGGGAGCTGTTTTTT
. TRBJ2-7 few TRBV12-3/TRBV12-4 CASSLTGSRNEQYF TGTGCCAGCAGTTTGACAGGAAGTAGGAACGAGCAGTACTTC
TRBD1 TRBJ1-1 few TRBV4-2 CASSQDIGGPAPEAFF TGTGCCAGCAGCCAAGATATAGGGGGCCCCGCCCCTGAAGCTTTCTTT
. TRBJ1-1 many TRBV7-2 CASSLGTLNTEAFF TGTGCCAGCAGCTTAGGCACCTTGAACACTGAAGCTTTCTTT
. TRBJ1-1 many TRBV27 CASSSTGLNTEAFF TGTGCCAGCAGTTCTACAGGGTTGAACACTGAAGCTTTCTTT
. TRBJ2-1 few TRBV5-1 CASSAGNTYNEQFF TGCGCCAGCAGTGCGGGGAACACCTACAATGAGCAGTTCTTC
. TRBJ1-5 . TRBV2 CASSELGGGPQHF TGTGCCAGCAGTGAATTGGGGGGGGGGCCCCAGCATTTT
TRBD1 TRBJ2-7 . TRBV10-3 CASSGQGVTEQYF TGTGCCTCTTCCGGACAGGGGGTAACGGAGCAGTACTTC
TRBD1 TRBJ2-5 . TRBV10-3 CAISDQNRGRGETQYF TGTGCCATCAGTGACCAAAACAGGGGACGTGGAGAGACCCAGTACTTC
. TRBJ2-5 . TRBV7-9 CASSFSGDHLAQYF TGTGCCAGCAGCTTTTCAGGGGACCACCTGGCCCAGTACTTC
. TRBJ2-6 . TRBV18 CASSPPGRASGANVLTF TGTGCCAGCTCACCACCGGGCAGGGCATCTGGGGCCAACGTCCTGACTTTC
. TRBJ2-5 many TRBV12-3/TRBV12-4 CASSSQGETQYF TGTGCCAGCAGTTCCCAAGGGGAGACCCAGTACTTC
TRBD1 TRBJ1-1 . TRBV18 CASSRNRGDFEAFF TGTGCCAGCTCAAGGAACAGGGGGGATTTTGAAGCTTTCTTT
TRBD1 TRBJ1-2 . TRBV20-1 CSARTGYGYTF TGCAGTGCTAGGACAGGGTATGGCTACACCTTC
. TRBJ2-7 . TRBV19 CASSLGLSYLYEQYF TGTGCCAGTAGTCTCGGTCTCTCCTACCTCTACGAGCAGTACTTC
. TRBJ2-1 . TRBV12-3/TRBV12-4 CASSSSSASYNEQFF TGTGCCAGCAGTTCGAGCTCAGCGTCTTACAATGAGCAGTTCTTC
TRBD1 TRBJ2-1 . TRBV12-3/TRBV12-4 CASSSLTGGNNEQFF TGTGCCAGCAGTTCTTTGACAGGGGGAAACAATGAGCAGTTCTTC
TRBD1 TRBJ1-5 . TRBV24-1 CATSDPGQGAGNQPQHF TGTGCCACCAGTGATCCCGGACAGGGGGCCGGCAATCAGCCCCAGCATTTT
. TRBJ2-3 few TRBV5-6 CASSFGASTDTQYF TGTGCCAGCAGCTTTGGGGCTAGCACAGATACGCAGTATTTT
TRBD1 TRBJ1-4 . TRBV4-3 CASSQDKDRTELSEKLFF TGCGCCAGCAGCCAAGATAAGGACAGGACAGAGCTGAGCGAAAAACTGTTTTTT
. TRBJ1-2 . TRBV6-5 CASSPSPYSYGYTF TGTGCCAGCAGCCCCAGCCCATACTCCTATGGCTACACCTTC
. TRBJ2-1 . TRBV30 CAWSARTAGEQFF TGTGCCTGGAGTGCGAGAACGGCCGGTGAGCAGTTCTTC
. TRBJ2-7 many TRBV7-2 CASSSTSGSYEQYF TGTGCCAGCAGCTCAACGAGCGGGTCCTACGAGCAGTACTTC
. TRBJ2-7 many TRBV24-1 CATSDGTLGSYEQYF TGTGCCACCAGTGATGGGACATTGGGTTCCTACGAGCAGTACTTC
TRBD1 TRBJ2-7 many TRBV7-6 CASSLEDRGREQYF TGTGCCAGCAGCTTAGAGGACAGGGGGCGCGAGCAGTACTTC
TRBD1 TRBJ1-4 few TRBV7-8 CASSLYGTVNEKLFF TGTGCCAGCAGCCTATACGGGACAGTGAATGAAAAACTGTTTTTT
TRBD1 TRBJ2-3 . TRBV10-3 CAISDATGGVGDTQYF TGTGCCATCAGTGACGCGACAGGGGGAGTTGGAGATACGCAGTATTTT
. TRBJ2-7 . TRBV13 CASSLIGTHYEQYF TGTGCCAGCAGCCTAATAGGGACTCACTACGAGCAGTACTTC
. TRBJ2-7 . TRBV2 CASSPPPPQYEQYF TGTGCCAGCAGTCCTCCTCCCCCCCAGTACGAGCAGTACTTC